This TCR beta chain stems from a study of T cell responses to AZD1222 COVID-19 vaccine. Study summary: Pooling covered second doses at about 4 or about 12 weeks. Study-wide results and limits: Baseline seropositivity characterized only a handful of AZD1222 recipients. No day 14 peak samples; only post-peak repertoires were characterized. Clonal diversity was possibly underestimated, and white British individuals and females predominated among donors.

The CDR3 loop spans 15 amino acids. The germline gives CDR1 SGHTA, CDR2 FQGNSA. The V gene lost 3 bases and the J gene lost 4 bases, with 16 bases spanning the gap. Repertoires were generated with immunoSEQ multiplex PCR, while TCRdb's copy carries only in-frame clones and drops some. The top ten hold less than 11% of the sample, which has 100,000 to 150,000 clones, about 87% seen once. With regard to this clone: Its antigen remains unknown.

Here the sequenced sample was peripheral blood, taken on day 0 of AZD1222 vaccination. The chain employs TRBV7-2 and TRBJ2-7, with D unclear. The clonotype originates from an adult in good health. The CDR3 region is CASSFSRGRFYEQYF. The CDR3 region has the DNA TGTGCCAGCAGCTTTTCTCGAGGCAGGTTTTACGAGCAGTACTTC. Full variable domain (rest looked up from reference TRBV7-2 and TRBJ2-7): GAGVSQSPSNKVTEKGKDVELRCDPISGHTALYWYRQSLGQGLEFLIYFQGNSAPDKSGLPSDRFSAERTGGSVSTLTIQRTQQEDSAVYLCASSFSRGRFYEQYFGPGTRLTVT.